These 22 T cell receptor beta chains were all obtained from the same sample, sequenced in a study of CD8 T cells in Susac syndrome (dated by TCRdb to 2018 to 2020). Library preparation employed the immunoSEQ multiplex PCR assay. RNA was extracted using the RNeasy kit, and about 0.45 to 1 ug of the RNA was reverse transcribed with random hexamers. The raw public data were reprocessed by TCRdb itself: fastp quality trimming at Q25, MiXCR clonotype calling, in-frame beta chains only. Entries are consolidated by CDR3 protein sequence, retaining the most common genes and DNA. Recorded for this sample are some 110,000 distinct CDR3 sequences; around 94% of them occurred a single time. Clones ranked in the top ten supply 0.085% to 0.095% of the sample. The sample was CD4+ T cells from PBMCs. These receptors all stem from a human donor with multiple sclerosis.

Note on this clonotype: One junction end does not reproduce the germline sequence, and a read error may be involved. This chain links TRBV7-9 with TRBJ2-4; D is possibly TRBD2 (6 bases). The CDR3 length is 18 residues. CDR1 is SEHNR and CDR2 is FQNEAQ in the germline V gene (reference sequence). The DNA of the CDR3 is TGTGCCAGCAGCGGGCCTGCAGGCAGGCAACTAGCCAAAAACATTCAGTGCTTC. Amino acids: CASSGPAGRQLAKNIQCF.

The chain has TRBV3-1 and TRBJ1-1; no clear D gene. Germline V gene sequence: CDR1 LGHDT, CDR2 YNNKEL (reference sequence). Trimming cost V 3 bases and J 10 bases, with 15 bases left between them. This CDR3 comprises 13 residues. CDR3 protein: CASSHDYGVGAFF. The CDR3 DNA follows: TGTGCCAGCAGCCACGATTACGGTGTCGGAGCTTTCTTT.

The rearrangement joins TRBV12-5 to TRBJ1-1; D unresolved. V lost 4 bases and J lost 1, with 10 bases in between. CDR1 is LGHNT and CDR2 is FRNRAP in the germline V gene. The CDR3 has 14 residues. DNA for the CDR3: TGTGCTAGTGGTTCCTCGGACCCGAACACTGAAGCTTTCTTT. This gives the protein CASGSSDPNTEAFF.

The V call is TRBV11-3, the J call TRBJ1-1; no firm D call. V was shortened by 0 bases and J by 0 bases, with 11 bases between the two germline ends. Looked up from germline, CDR1 is SGHNT and CDR2 is YENEEA. The CDR3 loop spans 16 amino acids. CDR3 sequence: CASSLEVAPMNTEAFF. The CDR3 nucleotides read TGTGCCAGCAGCTTAGAAGTGGCGCCGATGAACACTGAAGCTTTCTTT.

This rearrangement joins TRBV20-1 to TRBJ1-6; the match to TRBD1 covers 7 bases. This CDR3 comprises 15 residues. Per germline, CDR1 DFQATT and CDR2 SNEGSKA (reference sequence). V lost 6 bases, J lost 8 bases, and 13 bases stayed unmatched. The chain's CDR3 is CSAKDYRGLDSPLHF. Here the CDR3 DNA reads TGCAGTGCGAAGGATTACAGGGGATTAGATTCACCCCTCCACTTT.

V and J are TRBV7-9 and TRBJ2-5; tentatively, D is TRBD2 (5 bases). Trimming removed 11 bases at V and 7 bases at J, with 17 bases between. The CDR3 has 12 residues. CDR1 SEHNR and CDR2 FQNEAQ come from the germline V gene (reference sequence). The CDR3 sequence: CAHPRDGGTQYF. As DNA, the CDR3 is TGTGCCCACCCCCGTGACGGAGGGACCCAGTACTTC.

The genes are TRBV3-1 and TRBJ1-6; no firm D call. Trimming cost V 0 bases and J 10 bases, with 10 bases left between them. CDR1 and CDR2 (germline): LGHDT, YNNKEL (reference sequence). The CDR3 totals 14 residues. The CDR3 sequence: CASSQEGLASPLHF. The CDR3 DNA reads TGTGCCAGCAGCCAAGAAGGTTTAGCCTCACCCCTCCACTTT.

This clonotype was seen once. The V gene is TRBV28, the J gene TRBJ2-3; 9 nucleotides match TRBD2. There are 16 residues in the CDR3. The germline CDR1 and CDR2 sequences are MDHEN and SYDVKM. V lost 1 base to trimming and J lost 1 base; unmatched junction nucleotides: 3. This CDR3 is CASSLYRTSGTDTQYF. CDR3 bases: TGTGCCAGCAGTTTATATAGGACTAGCGGCACAGATACGCAGTATTTT.

J is TRBJ1-3 and V is TRBV9; D is possibly TRBD1 (6 bases). The CDR3 sequence is 17 residues long. The germline V and J ends were trimmed by 0 bases and 0 bases, with 13 bases remaining between them. Germline V CDR1 and CDR2: SGDLS, YYNGEE. CDR3 nucleotides: TGTGCCAGCAGCGTAGATCTTCAGGGGTTCTCTGGAAACACCATATATTTT. It specifies CASSVDLQGFSGNTIYF.

The chain recombines TRBV7-6 with TRBJ1-1; D remains ambiguous. The germline V gene has CDR1 SGHVS and CDR2 FNYEAQ. The CDR3 runs to 14 residues. Trimming removed 5 bases from V and 1 base from J, with 11 bases in between. Here the CDR3 reads CASSPLRSNTEAFF. CDR3 DNA sequence: TGTGCCAGCAGCCCCCTCCGCTCGAACACTGAAGCTTTCTTT.

This chain joins TRBV20-1 and TRBJ2-3; 9 nucleotides line up with TRBD1. The CDR3 has 15 residues. V gave up 2 bases and J gave up 3 bases; unmatched junction bases: 6. Germline values: CDR1 DFQATT, CDR2 SNEGSKA (reference sequence). The CDR3 spells CSARSGTGYTDTQYF. CDR3 in DNA: TGCAGTGCTAGATCCGGGACAGGGTATACAGATACGCAGTATTTT.

This rearrangement joins TRBV4-3 to TRBJ1-2; D unclear. This CDR3 has 16 amino acids. Germline CDR1 reads LGHNA; CDR2 reads YSLEER. V lost 2 bases and J lost 0, with 13 bases in between. In nucleotides, the CDR3 is TGCGCCAGCAGCCAACGCATTTTGGACTCTAACTATGGCTACACCTTC. Residues: CASSQRILDSNYGYTF.

The J gene is TRBJ1-4, the V gene TRBV15; D is ambiguous. Germline V gene data show CDR1 as LNHNV and CDR2 as YYDKDF (reference sequence). The CDR3 covers 16 residues. The V and J ends lost 5 bases and 6 bases respectively, with 19 bases between them. This chain's CDR3 is CATSGTMRGEDEKLFF. Written as DNA, the CDR3 is TGTGCCACCAGCGGTACCATGCGGGGTGAGGATGAAAAACTGTTTTTT.

This clonotype has only one observation. This chain joins TRBV6-1 and TRBJ2-7, with 7 bases fitting TRBD1. In germline, CDR1 is MNHNS, CDR2 SASEGT. J was trimmed by 2 bases and V by 6 bases; bases with no gene match: 7. This CDR3 has 14 residues. The DNA for the CDR3 is TGTGCCAGCAGGAAATGGGACAGCACCTACGAGCAGTACTTC. It is translated as CASRKWDSTYEQYF.

The chain carries TRBV24-1 and TRBJ2-5, with 11 nucleotides matching TRBD2. The V segment lost 6 bases and the J segment 2 bases; nucleotides outside the gene matches: 10. CDR1 is KGHDR, CDR2 SFDVKD, per germline. The CDR3 sequence is 17 residues long. The CDR3 is CATSQISGTSGQETQYF. The CDR3 DNA sequence: TGTGCCACCAGTCAAATATCCGGGACTAGCGGACAAGAGACCCAGTACTTC.

V and J are TRBV7-9 and TRBJ2-2; D call uncertain. V gave up 4 bases and J gave up 3 bases, with 3 bases separating them. Germline-derived CDR1 and CDR2 are SEHNR and FQNEAQ (reference sequence). This CDR3 contains 12 residues. The CDR3, as DNA: TGTGCCAGCAGCTCGGACACCGGGGAGCTGTTTTTT. This gives the protein CASSSDTGELFF. Based on the CDR3 plus reference TRBV7-9 and TRBJ2-2, the full variable domain is DTGVSQNPRHKITKRGQNVTFRCDPISEHNRLYWYRQTLGQGPEFLTYFQNEAQLEKSRLLSDRFSAERPKGSFSTLEIQRTEQGDSAMYLCASSSDTGELFFGEGSRLTVL.

The CDR3 region is CSVEGGSYNEQFF. CDR3 DNA: TGCAGCGTTGAGGGGGGCTCCTACAATGAGCAGTTCTTC. This rearrangement joins TRBV29-1 to TRBJ2-1; tentatively, D is TRBD2 (6 bases). V lost 3 bases, J lost 0 bases, and 6 bases lay in between. CDR3 length equals 13 residues. The germline V gene encodes CDR1 SQVTM and CDR2 ANQGSEA.

This rearrangement joins TRBV5-1 to TRBJ2-3; 8 bases are shared with TRBD1. CDR3 length: 15 residues. Trimming cost V 4 bases and J 1 base; bases outside gene matches: 5. Germline loops: CDR1 SGHRS, CDR2 YFSETQ. The chain's CDR3 is CASSIGTGGTDTQYF. The CDR3 bases are TGCGCCAGCAGCATTGGGACAGGAGGCACAGATACGCAGTATTTT.

The chain uses TRBV24-1 and TRBJ2-3; TRBD2 matches at 10 bases. CDR3 length: 14 amino acids. In germline, CDR1 is KGHDR, CDR2 SFDVKD. With V trimmed by 5 bases and J by 8 bases, 6 bases remained unmatched. The CDR3 loop reads CATSGLAGESTQYF. The CDR3 DNA reads as TGTGCCACCAGTGGCCTAGCGGGGGAGTCTACGCAGTATTTT.

The V and J genes are TRBV5-1 and TRBJ1-1; D call uncertain. Germline CDR1 SGHRS, CDR2 YFSETQ. The ends were cut back, 0 bases at V and 0 bases at J, with 12 bases in the middle. The CDR3 extends over 16 amino acids. CDR3 loop: CASSLDGVNLNTEAFF. The CDR3 DNA reads as TGCGCCAGCAGCTTGGATGGGGTCAACCTGAACACTGAAGCTTTCTTT.

This chain connects TRBV5-1 to TRBJ1-1; 7 nucleotides match TRBD1. The CDR3 covers 16 residues. V lost 0 bases, J lost 0 bases, and 5 bases stayed unmatched. The V gene's germline CDR1 is SGHRS and CDR2 YFSETQ. CDR3 DNA sequence: TGCGCCAGCAGCTTGGAGGGGGCGGGGGTGAACACTGAAGCTTTCTTT. Its protein product is CASSLEGAGVNTEAFF.

J is TRBJ1-5 and V is TRBV20-1; the D is unclear. Germline V lookup: CDR1 DFQATT, CDR2 SNEGSKA (reference sequence). Trimming removed 3 bases from V and 7 bases from J, with 16 bases in between. CDR3 size: 14 residues. This chain's CDR3 is CSAREHANGQPQHF. The CDR3 coding sequence is TGCAGTGCTAGGGAACACGCCAATGGGCAGCCCCAGCATTTT.